This TCR beta chain was recovered during a study of T cell changes during pregnancy in multiple sclerosis. Sequenced by immunoSEQ multiplex PCR; TCRdb stores in-frame clones only, minus some. In the table there are 90,000 or so clones, 80% to 95% of which are singletons. Trimming pared 3 bases from V and 5 bases from J, leaving 14 bases between. This CDR3 comprises 15 residues. CDR1 and CDR2 (germline): SGHAT, FQNNGV. The chain employs TRBV11-2 and TRBJ2-1; D perhaps matches TRBD2 (5 bases). The sample here was peripheral blood, taken in the first trimester of pregnancy. The TCR was taken from a female donor in good health, enrolled as a control in a pregnancy study. The CDR3 loop reads CASSLSTRANNEQFF. As DNA, the CDR3 is TGTGCCAGCAGCTTGAGCACTAGGGCGAACAATGAGCAGTTCTTC. The variable domain in full, with the rest retrieved from reference TRBV11-2 and TRBJ2-1, is EAGVAQSPRYKIIEKRQSVAFWCNPISGHATLYWYQQILGQGPKLLIQFQNNGVVDDSQLPKDRFSAERLKGVDSTLKIQPAKLEDSAVYLCASSLSTRANNEQFFGPGTRLTVL.